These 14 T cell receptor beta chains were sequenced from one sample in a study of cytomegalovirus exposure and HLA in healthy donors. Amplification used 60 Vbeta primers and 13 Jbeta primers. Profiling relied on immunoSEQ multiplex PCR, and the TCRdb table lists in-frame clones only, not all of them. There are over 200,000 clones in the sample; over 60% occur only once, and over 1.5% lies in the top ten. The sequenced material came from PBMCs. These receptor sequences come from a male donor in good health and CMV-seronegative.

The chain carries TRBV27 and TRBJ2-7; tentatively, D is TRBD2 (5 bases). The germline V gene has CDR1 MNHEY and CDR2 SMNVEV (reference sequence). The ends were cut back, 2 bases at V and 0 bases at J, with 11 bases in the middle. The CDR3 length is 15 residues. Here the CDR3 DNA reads TGTGCCAGCAGTTTAGAAGTGGCGGGCTCCTACGAGCAGTACTTC. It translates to CASSLEVAGSYEQYF.

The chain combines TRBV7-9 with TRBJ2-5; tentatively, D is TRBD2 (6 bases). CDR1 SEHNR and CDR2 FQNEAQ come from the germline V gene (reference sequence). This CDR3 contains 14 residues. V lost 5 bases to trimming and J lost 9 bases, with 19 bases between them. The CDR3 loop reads CASSPGREHLAQYF. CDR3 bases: TGTGCCAGCAGCCCAGGACGGGAGCACCTTGCCCAGTACTTC.

The CDR3 protein is CSGLGAGEQFF. For the CDR3, the DNA is TGCAGTGGCCTGGGGGCGGGTGAGCAGTTCTTC. This rearrangement joins TRBV20-1 to TRBJ2-1, with D possibly being TRBD1 (6 bases). This CDR3 has 11 residues. V lost 7 bases and J 9 bases, leaving 13 bases between the germline ends. Germline assignment: CDR1 DFQATT and CDR2 SNEGSKA (reference sequence).

The CDR3 coding sequence is TGTGCCAGCAGAGGGGCATCCTATAATTCACCCCTCCACTTT. Translated, it gives CASRGASYNSPLHF. The chain is built from TRBV7-9 and TRBJ1-6; possible D gene TRBD1, 5 bases. V lost 6 bases, J lost 1 base, and 7 bases lay in between. CDR3 length equals 14 residues. In germline, CDR1 is SEHNR, CDR2 FQNEAQ (reference sequence).

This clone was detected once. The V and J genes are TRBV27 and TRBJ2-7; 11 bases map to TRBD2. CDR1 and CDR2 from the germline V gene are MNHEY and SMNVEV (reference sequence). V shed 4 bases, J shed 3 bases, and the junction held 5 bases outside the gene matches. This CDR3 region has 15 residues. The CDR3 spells CASSSPGTSGYEQYF. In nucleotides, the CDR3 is TGTGCCAGCAGTTCCCCCGGGACTAGCGGCTACGAGCAGTACTTC.

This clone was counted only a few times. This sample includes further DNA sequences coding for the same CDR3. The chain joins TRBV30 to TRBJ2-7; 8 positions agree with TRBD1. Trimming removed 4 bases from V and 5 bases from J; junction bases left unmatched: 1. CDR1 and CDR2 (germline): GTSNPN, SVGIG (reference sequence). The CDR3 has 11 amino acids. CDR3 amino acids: CAWTDRDEQYF. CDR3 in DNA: TGTGCCTGGACGGACAGGGACGAGCAGTACTTC.

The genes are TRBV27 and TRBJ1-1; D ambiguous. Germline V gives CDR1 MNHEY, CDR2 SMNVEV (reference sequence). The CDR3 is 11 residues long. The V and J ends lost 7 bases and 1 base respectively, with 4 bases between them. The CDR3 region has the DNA TGTGCCAGCATTAGGAACACTGAAGCTTTCTTT. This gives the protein CASIRNTEAFF.

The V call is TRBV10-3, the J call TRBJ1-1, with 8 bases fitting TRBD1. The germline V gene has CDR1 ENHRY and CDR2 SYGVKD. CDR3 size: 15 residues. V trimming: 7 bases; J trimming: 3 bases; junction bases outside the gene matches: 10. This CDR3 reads CAIKISVTGDTEAFF. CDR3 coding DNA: TGTGCCATCAAAATCTCTGTGACAGGGGACACTGAAGCTTTCTTT.

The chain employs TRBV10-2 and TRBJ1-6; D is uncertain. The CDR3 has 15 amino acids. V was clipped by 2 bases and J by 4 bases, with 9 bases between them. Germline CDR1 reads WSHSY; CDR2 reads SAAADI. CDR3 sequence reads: CASSEARQYNSPLHF. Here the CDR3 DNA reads TGCGCCAGCAGTGAGGCGAGACAATATAATTCACCCCTCCACTTT.

The DNA of the CDR3 is TGTGCCAGCAGCCCGGCAGGTAGCTCCTACAATGAGCAGTTCTTC. It translates to CASSPAGSSYNEQFF. V usage is TRBV7-3 and J usage is TRBJ2-1; no clear D. This CDR3 has 15 residues. Germline CDR1 and CDR2: SGHTA and FQGTGA. V was cut by 5 bases and J by 0 bases, with 11 bases left in between.

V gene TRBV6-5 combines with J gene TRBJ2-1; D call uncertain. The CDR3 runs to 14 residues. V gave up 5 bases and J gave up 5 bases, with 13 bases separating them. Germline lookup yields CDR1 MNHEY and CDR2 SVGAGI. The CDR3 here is CASSPNSPHNEQFF. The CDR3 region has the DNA TGTGCCAGCAGTCCGAACTCCCCCCACAATGAGCAGTTCTTC.

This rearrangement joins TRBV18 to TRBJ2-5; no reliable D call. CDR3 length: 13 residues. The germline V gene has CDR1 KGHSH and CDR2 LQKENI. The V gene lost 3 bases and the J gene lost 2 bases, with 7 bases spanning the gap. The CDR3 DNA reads TGTGCCAGCTCACCGCGGAGACAAGAGACCCAGTACTTC. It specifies CASSPRRQETQYF.

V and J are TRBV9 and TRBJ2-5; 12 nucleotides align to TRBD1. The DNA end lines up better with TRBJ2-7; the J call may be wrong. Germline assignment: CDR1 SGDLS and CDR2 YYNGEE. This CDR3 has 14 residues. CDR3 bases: TGTGCCAGCAGCACGGGACAGGGGGCTTACGAGCAGTACTTC. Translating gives CASSTGQGAYEQYF.

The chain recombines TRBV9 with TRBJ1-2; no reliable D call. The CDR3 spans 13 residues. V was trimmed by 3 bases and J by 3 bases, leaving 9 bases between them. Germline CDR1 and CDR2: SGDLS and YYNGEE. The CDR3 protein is CASSARVDYGYTF. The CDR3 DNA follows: TGTGCCAGCAGCGCCCGGGTTGACTATGGCTACACCTTC.